This T cell receptor (beta chain) was captured by sequencing in a study of blood T cell repertoires in COVID-19 (dated by TCRdb to about 2020). In the study overall: Collaborator samples came from the United States, Italy and Spain and covered acute and convalescent phases of COVID-19. The prospective study material was composed of cDNA or gDNA derived from T cells, B-cell-depleted T cells, or PBMCs. The dataset comprised deeply sampled blood TCRbeta repertoires from subjects exposed to, actively infected with, or recovered from COVID-19. A freely available public database, intended as a resource for researchers studying the immune response to SARS-CoV-2, is where the repertoires were released. The samples were drawn from two sources: the first 160 participants of the ongoing ImmuneRACE study, and 1,000 to 1,500 subjects contributed by 6 global collaborators. Sample metadata almost always included a de-identified subject ID, COVID-19 status, age in years and sex. Where HLA class I and class II types were available, the types were taken from metadata supplied by the sample provider, not from assay-based typing. What the research found in general, with its limitations: The amount of clinical and demographic metadata varied by source and participant and was provided uncurated.

In the prospective study, participants were about 18 to 100 years old, resided in 24 geographic areas of the United States, and were enrolled through a virtual design. In the prospective study, participants were assigned to cohorts based on the clinical history participants reported in a screening survey and a study questionnaire. ImmuneRACE Cohort 3 recovered participants were defined by two consecutive negative NP/OP PCR tests, healthcare professional clearance, or symptom resolution. In the prospective study, whole blood, serum and a nasopharyngeal or oropharyngeal swab were collected from each participant by mobile phlebotomists. Prospective study participants could optionally give additional blood draws and questionnaires over an approximately two-month period. Prospective study blood samples were shipped either frozen or at room temperature before DNA extraction. Looking up the germline V gene yields CDR1 SGHTA and CDR2 FQGTGA. The V end gives up 6 bases and the J end 0 bases, leaving 14 bases in the junction not matched to a gene. The CDR3 has 18 amino acids, counting the end cysteine and phenylalanine. The entry retains the CDR3 DNA only, 54 bases that are in frame from base 1.

Remarks on this clone: What this receptor recognizes is not known. Per-base qualities were not stored, and no clone one base away is much larger.

The immunoSEQ Assay, a bias-controlled multiplex PCR, was used to amplify TCRbeta CDR3 regions from genomic DNA. The authors' pipeline ran thus. Nucleated cell counts per sample were estimated from amplification of reference gene primers within the assay. Sequence reads were collapsed and filtered to measure the absolute abundance of every unique TCRbeta CDR3 rearrangement. For each sample, productive Simpson clonality was calculated as the square root of Simpson's diversity index over productive rearrangements. Sourced from immuneACCESS, this table was stored by TCRdb with only in-frame sequences that have V and J called. A share of the clones is absent; for the studies checked, an unresolved V gene accounts for under half, and the remainder has no known explanation. The V and J calls and the clone size are those of that table, but D and trimming were determined from the DNA. The sample data list roughly 400,000 clones, and 75% to 90% of these were observed just once. 1.1% of the sample lies in the top ten.

The rearranged chain carries TRBV7-3 and TRBJ1-5; TRBD1 agrees with 7 junctional bases. Sequencing was done on a sample of PBMCs or T cells enriched from blood (not recorded which). This TCR came from a man aged 25 to 45 who had recovered from COVID-19. The DNA sequence is given as TGTGCCAGCAGTTATATTCCCAGGGGGTCCTGTAGCAATCAGCCCCAGCATTTT. Its protein reads: CASSYIPRGSCSNQPQHF.